A selection of T cell receptor beta chains follows, all from one sample in a study of T-cell memory formation after mild COVID-19. TCRdb used MiXCR to reprocess the 5' RACE reads, holding one entry per CDR3 protein. The data hold nearly 40,000 distinct CDR3 sequences, with 6% to 6.5% observed a single time. Sequencing used PBMCs or a T cell subset sorted from them (not recorded which). These TCRs come from an adult who had mild COVID-19 (a few samples of this study predate the infection). Cell type and time point are not known. Each CDR3 is given with its conserved first and last residue. The D gene is left open where the match is weak. Expanded clones are given a class, and other clones once, few, many or no size at all.

TRBV11-2	few	TRBJ1-2	TRBD1	TGTGCCAGCAGCTTGACAGGGCCGGCCTATGGCTACACCTTC	CASSLTGPAYGYTF
TRBV4-3	many	TRBJ2-1	TRBD2	TGCGCCAGCAGCCAAGGGGGACTAAGCTCCTACAATGAGCAGTTCTTC	CASSQGGLSSYNEQFF
TRBV7-9	many	TRBJ2-1	NA	TGTGCCAGCAGCTCCGCTGGAAGACTTAGTGAGCAGTTCTTC	CASSSAGRLSEQFF
TRBV24-1	few	TRBJ2-3	TRBD2	TGTGCCACCAGTGAATGGGGTGGGACTAGCCTCACAGATACGCAGTATTTT	CATSEWGGTSLTDTQYF
TRBV11-3	few	TRBJ2-3	NA	TGTGCCAGCAGTATAGACAGAACAGATACGCAGTATTTT	CASSIDRTDTQYF
TRBV10-3	many	TRBJ1-2	TRBD1	TGTGCCATCAGTGAGGGGACAGGGACCACGAACTATGGCTACACCTTC	CAISEGTGTTNYGYTF
TRBV7-9	many	TRBJ2-3	NA	TGTGCCAGCAGCTTCGGACAGCCGACTAGCACAGATACGCAGTATTTT	CASSFGQPTSTDTQYF
TRBV7-2	many	TRBJ2-1	NA	TGTGCCAGCAGCCGTCGGGGCGGCAATGAGCAGTTCTTC	CASSRRGGNEQFF
TRBV11-2	NA	TRBJ2-4	NA	TGTGCCAGCAGCTTTGGCGGGGTAGCCAAAAACATTCAGTACTTC	CASSFGGVAKNIQYF
TRBV6-5	NA	TRBJ1-5	NA	TGTGCCAGCAGTTCTCTACCCCCCCGGGGCGGGAACAATCAGCCCCAGCATTTT	CASSSLPPRGGNNQPQHF
TRBV5-1	many	TRBJ1-5	NA	TGCGCCAGCAGCTTGGGGGGCATTCATCAGCCCCAGCATTTT	CASSLGGIHQPQHF